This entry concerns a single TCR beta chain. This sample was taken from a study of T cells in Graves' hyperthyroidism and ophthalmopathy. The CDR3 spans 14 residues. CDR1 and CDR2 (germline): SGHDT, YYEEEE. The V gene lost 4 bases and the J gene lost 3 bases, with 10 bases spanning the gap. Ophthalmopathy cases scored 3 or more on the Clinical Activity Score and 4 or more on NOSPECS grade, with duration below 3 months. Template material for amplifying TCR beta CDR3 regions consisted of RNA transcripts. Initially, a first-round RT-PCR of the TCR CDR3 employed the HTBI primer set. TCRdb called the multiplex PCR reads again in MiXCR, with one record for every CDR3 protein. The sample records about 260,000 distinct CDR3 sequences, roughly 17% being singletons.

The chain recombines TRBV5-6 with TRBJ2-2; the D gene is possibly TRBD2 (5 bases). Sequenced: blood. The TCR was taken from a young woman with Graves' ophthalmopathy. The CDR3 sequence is CASSGSDYTGELFF. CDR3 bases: TGTGCCAGCAGCGGGAGCGATTACACCGGGGAGCTGTTTTTT.